This note documents a single T cell receptor beta chain sequence. What antigen it recognizes has not been identified. There are no base qualities to consult, and no much larger clone falls within one base. Genomic DNA was extracted with the Qiagen DNeasy kit from unsorted PBMCs and from negatively selected CD4+ and CD8+ fractions. TCR beta CDR3 regions were amplified by immunoSEQ multiplex PCR using primers annealing to V and J segments. A synthetic immune receptor repertoire was used to minimize amplification bias, and remaining bias was computationally removed after sequencing. Processing in the source paper ran as follows. Repertoire diversity was quantified as the Shannon entropy index using custom Python scripts. Unsorted, CD4+ and CD8+ repertoires were analyzed separately, except for combined analyses in which CD4+ and CD8+ sequences were merged in silico. Clonal expansion was defined as a frequency increase of at least 2-fold after treatment compared with C1D1, and clones undetected at baseline were assigned a pseudocount of 0.5. Singleton clones were defined as clones with 0 or 1 copy at C1D1, and non-singleton clones were defined as clones with 2 or more copies. Clones expanded in unsorted samples were labelled as CD4+, CD8+ or unknown by matching protein sequences in sorted samples from the same patient. Diversity changes from C1D1 to C4D1 were tested in paired samples using Wilcoxon tests. Entries here come from immuneACCESS through TCRdb and include only in-frame sequences with V and J called. Some clones fail to appear in such tables; in the studies checked, an unresolved V gene covers under half of the shortfall, and the cause of the remainder is unknown. Clone size and the V and J calls come from that table; the DNA yielded D and trimming. For this sample the table gives 13,000 or so clones, of which roughly 80% were detected only once. About 0.93% of the sample belongs to the ten largest clones.

This sample stems from a study of PD-1 blockade in classical Hodgkin lymphoma (dated by TCRdb to 2018 to 2021). As for the study more broadly: Nivolumab dosing was 3 mg/kg intravenously every 2 weeks, continuing until either disease progression or unacceptable toxicity. A peripheral blood immune signature of response to PD-1 blockade in classical Hodgkin lymphoma was defined using TCR beta sequencing and CyTOF. Overall results and qualifications from the work: Trial patients with a complete response had baseline diversity similar to that of newly diagnosed patients, while partial responders and progressors had significantly lower diversity. A significant rise by C4D1 was seen in CD4+ but not CD8+ TCR diversity (p=0.0027 vs p=0.16), with the rise being most apparent in complete responders (p=0.02). Patients starting nivolumab less than 1 year after ASCT had lower diversity and were excluded from later analyses to avoid confounding by immune reconstitution. Baseline TCR diversity was reported to be lower in newly diagnosed patients than in healthy donors and to be lower still in relapsed/refractory patients. The study covered only a single clinical trial cohort, and the causes of the repertoire differences, possibly disease activity or prior therapy, were still not defined.

V is trimmed back by 3 bases and J by 8 bases, and the junction contains 6 bases that no gene match accounts for. Via the germline V gene, CDR1 is MNHEY and CDR2 SVGAGI. From its cysteine to its phenylalanine, the CDR3 spans 15 amino acids. Just CDR3 DNA is preserved here, 45 bases in frame from base 1. The time point label corresponds to: cycle 4 day 1 (C4D1), after five to seven weeks of nivolumab. Relapse after autologous stem cell transplantation had occurred in all trial patients, and cohorts A, B and C were distinguished by prior brentuximab vedotin exposure. CD4+ T cells were purified from thawed PBMCs by magnetic negative selection with a Miltenyi CD4+ T cell isolation kit. A total of approximately 51 patients with relapsed/refractory classical Hodgkin lymphoma made up the trial cohort, and each patient's best overall response was complete response, partial response or progressive disease. Trial patients were treated with single-agent nivolumab in the multi-cohort phase II CheckMate 205 trial. An independent review committee assessed best overall response by applying the 2007 International Working Group response criteria. Trial PBMCs were collected just before the start of nivolumab (C1D1) and during therapy at cycle 2 day 1 and cycle 4 day 1. Peripheral blood was collected in 8 mL Vacutainer Cell Preparation Tubes, from which PBMCs were isolated by centrifugation and then cryopreserved. Purified CD4+ and CD8+ fractions were prepared only for cases in which an additional PBMC sample was available. On LS columns in a quadroMACS separator, the magnetically labelled cells were depleted, and the flow-through was collected as the purified fraction.

Here the chain combines TRBV6-5 and TRBJ2-1, and 11 junction bases match TRBD2. The sample in question was CD4+ T cells from blood, obtained before the fourth cycle of nivolumab. This receptor was obtained from a human donor with classical Hodgkin lymphoma. Here is the DNA: TGTGCCAGCAGTTATAGCGGGGGGGCCTATGATGAGCAGTTCTTC. Translated, this gives CASSYSGGAYDEQFF.